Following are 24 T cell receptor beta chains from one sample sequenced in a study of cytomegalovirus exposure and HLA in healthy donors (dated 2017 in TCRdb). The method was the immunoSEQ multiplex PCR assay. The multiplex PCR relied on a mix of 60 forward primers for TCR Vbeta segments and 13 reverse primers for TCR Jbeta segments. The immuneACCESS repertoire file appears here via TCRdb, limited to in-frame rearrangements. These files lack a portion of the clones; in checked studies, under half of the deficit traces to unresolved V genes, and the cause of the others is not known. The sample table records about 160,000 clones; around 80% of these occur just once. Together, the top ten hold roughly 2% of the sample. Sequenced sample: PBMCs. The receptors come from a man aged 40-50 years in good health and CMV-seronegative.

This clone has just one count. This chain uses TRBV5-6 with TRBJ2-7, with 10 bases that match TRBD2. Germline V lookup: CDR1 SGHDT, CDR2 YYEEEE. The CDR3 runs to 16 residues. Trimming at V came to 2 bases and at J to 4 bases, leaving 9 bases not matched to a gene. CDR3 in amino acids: CASSFQRGGVRYEQYF. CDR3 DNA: TGTGCCAGCAGCTTTCAGCGGGGGGGGGTTAGGTACGAGCAGTACTTC.

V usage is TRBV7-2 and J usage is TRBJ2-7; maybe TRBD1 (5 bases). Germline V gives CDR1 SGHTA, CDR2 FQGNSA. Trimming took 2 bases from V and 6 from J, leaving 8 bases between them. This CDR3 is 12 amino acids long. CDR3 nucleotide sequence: TGTGCCAGCAGCTTATCAGGGCTCGAGCAGTACTTC. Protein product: CASSLSGLEQYF.

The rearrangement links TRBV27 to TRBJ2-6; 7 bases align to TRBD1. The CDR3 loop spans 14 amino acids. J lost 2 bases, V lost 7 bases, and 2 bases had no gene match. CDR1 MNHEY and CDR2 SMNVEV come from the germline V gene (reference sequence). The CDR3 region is CASNTGAGANVLTF. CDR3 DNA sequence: TGTGCCAGCAACACAGGGGCTGGGGCCAACGTCCTGACTTTC.

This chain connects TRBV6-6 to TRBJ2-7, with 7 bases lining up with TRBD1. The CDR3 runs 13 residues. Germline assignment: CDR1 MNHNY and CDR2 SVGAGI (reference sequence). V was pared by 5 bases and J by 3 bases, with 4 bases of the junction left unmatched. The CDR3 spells CASSQGQLYEQYF. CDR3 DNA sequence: TGTGCCAGCAGTCAGGGACAGCTCTACGAGCAGTACTTC.

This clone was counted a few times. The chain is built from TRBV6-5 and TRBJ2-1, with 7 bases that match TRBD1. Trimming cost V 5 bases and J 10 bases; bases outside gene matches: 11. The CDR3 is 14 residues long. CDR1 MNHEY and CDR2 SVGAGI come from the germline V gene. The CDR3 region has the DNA TGTGCCAGCAGTCGGGGACAGTTGTCGTCGGAGCAGTTCTTC. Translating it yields CASSRGQLSSEQFF.

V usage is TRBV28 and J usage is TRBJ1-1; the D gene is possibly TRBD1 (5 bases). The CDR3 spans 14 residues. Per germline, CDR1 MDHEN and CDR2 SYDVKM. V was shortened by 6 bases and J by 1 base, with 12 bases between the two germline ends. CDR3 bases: TGTGCCAGCAGCTTGGACAAGGGGAACACTGAAGCTTTCTTT. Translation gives CASSLDKGNTEAFF.

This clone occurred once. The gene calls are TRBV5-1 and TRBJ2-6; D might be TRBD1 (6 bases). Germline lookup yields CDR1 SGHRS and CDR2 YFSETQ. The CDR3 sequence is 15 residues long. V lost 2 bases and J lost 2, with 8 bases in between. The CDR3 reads CASSFGTPGANVLTF. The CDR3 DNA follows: TGCGCCAGCAGCTTTGGGACACCTGGGGCCAACGTCCTGACTTTC.

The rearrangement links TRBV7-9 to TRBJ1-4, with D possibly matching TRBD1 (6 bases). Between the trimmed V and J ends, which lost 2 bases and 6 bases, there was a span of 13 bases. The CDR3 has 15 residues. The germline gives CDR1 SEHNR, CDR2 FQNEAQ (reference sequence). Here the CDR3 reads CASSLIRGSDEKLFF. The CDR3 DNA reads TGTGCCAGCAGCTTAATCAGGGGATCGGATGAAAAACTGTTTTTT.

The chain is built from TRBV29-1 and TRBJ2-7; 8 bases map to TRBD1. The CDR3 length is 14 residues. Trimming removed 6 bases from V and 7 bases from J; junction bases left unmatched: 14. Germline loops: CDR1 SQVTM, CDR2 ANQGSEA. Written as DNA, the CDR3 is TGCAGCGTCGGGACAGGAGGGAGTATCGGAGAGCAGTACTTC. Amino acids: CSVGTGGSIGEQYF.

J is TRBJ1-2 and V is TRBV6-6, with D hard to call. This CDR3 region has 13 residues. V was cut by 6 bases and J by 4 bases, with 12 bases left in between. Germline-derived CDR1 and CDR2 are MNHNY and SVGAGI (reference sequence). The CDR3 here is CASRPKDTYGYTF. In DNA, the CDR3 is TGTGCCAGCAGACCCAAAGACACCTATGGCTACACCTTC.

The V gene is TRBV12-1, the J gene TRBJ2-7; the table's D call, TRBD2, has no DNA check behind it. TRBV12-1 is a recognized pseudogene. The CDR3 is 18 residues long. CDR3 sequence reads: CASSFNCPAGASVDEQYF. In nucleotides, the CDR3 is TGTGCCAGCAGCTTTAATTGCCCAGCGGGAGCCTCTGTGGACGAGCAGTACTTC.

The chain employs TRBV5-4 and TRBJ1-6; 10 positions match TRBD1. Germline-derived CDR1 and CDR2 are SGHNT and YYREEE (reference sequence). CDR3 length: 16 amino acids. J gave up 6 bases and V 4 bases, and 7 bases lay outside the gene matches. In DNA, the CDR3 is TGTGCCAGCAGCCTGATCGACAGGGGGCCTAATTCACCCCTCCACTTT. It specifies CASSLIDRGPNSPLHF.

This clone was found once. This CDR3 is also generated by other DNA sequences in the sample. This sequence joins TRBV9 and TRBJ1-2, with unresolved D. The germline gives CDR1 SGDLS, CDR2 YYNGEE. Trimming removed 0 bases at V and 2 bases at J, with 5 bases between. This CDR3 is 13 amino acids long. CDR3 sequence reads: CASSVGQNYGYTF. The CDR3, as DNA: TGTGCCAGCAGCGTAGGACAAAACTATGGCTACACCTTC.

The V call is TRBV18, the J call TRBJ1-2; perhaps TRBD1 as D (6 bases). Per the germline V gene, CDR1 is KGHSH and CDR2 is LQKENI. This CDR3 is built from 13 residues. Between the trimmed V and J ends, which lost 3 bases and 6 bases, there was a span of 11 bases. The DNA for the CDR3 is TGTGCCAGCTCACCTACCAGGGGCGATGGCTACACCTTC. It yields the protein CASSPTRGDGYTF.

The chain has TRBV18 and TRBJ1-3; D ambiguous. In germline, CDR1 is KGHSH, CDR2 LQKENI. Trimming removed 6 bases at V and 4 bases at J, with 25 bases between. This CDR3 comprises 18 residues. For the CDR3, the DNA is TGTGCCAGCTCCCCGCGCCCGGTCCAAGGAGACTCGGGAAACACCATATATTTT. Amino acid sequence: CASSPRPVQGDSGNTIYF.

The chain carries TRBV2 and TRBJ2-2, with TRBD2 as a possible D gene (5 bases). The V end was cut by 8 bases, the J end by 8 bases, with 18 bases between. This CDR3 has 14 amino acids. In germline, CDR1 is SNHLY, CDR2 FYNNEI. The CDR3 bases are TGTGCCAGCCGCGGGCCCGGCGGCTCTGGGGAGCTGTTTTTT. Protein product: CASRGPGGSGELFF.

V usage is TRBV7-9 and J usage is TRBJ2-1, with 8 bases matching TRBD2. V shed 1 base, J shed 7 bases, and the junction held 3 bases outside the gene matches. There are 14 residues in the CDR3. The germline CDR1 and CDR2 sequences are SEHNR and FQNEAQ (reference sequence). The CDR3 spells CASSLGGLGNEQFF. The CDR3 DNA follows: TGTGCCAGCAGCTTAGGGGGACTAGGTAATGAGCAGTTCTTC.

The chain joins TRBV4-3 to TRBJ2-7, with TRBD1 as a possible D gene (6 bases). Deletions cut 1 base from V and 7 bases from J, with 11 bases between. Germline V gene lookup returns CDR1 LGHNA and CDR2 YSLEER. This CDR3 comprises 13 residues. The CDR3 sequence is CASSQVTGEEQYF. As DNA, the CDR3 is TGCGCCAGCAGCCAAGTGACAGGAGAAGAGCAGTACTTC.

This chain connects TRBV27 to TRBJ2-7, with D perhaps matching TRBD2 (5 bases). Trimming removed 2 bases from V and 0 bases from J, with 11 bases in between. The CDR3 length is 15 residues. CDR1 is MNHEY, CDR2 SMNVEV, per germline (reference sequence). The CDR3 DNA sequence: TGTGCCAGCAGTTTAAAAGCGGCGAGCTCCTACGAGCAGTACTTC. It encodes CASSLKAASSYEQYF.

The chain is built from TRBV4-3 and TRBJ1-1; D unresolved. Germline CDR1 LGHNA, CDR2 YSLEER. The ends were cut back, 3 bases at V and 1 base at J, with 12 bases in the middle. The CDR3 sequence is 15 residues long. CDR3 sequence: CASSHNPTGNTEAFF. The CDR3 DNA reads TGCGCCAGCAGCCATAACCCGACTGGGAACACTGAAGCTTTCTTT.

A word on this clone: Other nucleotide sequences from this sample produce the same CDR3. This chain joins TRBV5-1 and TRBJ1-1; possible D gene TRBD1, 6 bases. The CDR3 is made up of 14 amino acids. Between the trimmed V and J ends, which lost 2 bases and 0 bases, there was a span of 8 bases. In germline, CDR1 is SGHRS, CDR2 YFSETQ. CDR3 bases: TGCGCCAGCAGCTTAGACAGGCTGAACACTGAAGCTTTCTTT. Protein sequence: CASSLDRLNTEAFF. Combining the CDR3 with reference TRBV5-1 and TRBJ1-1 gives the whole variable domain KAGVTQTPRYLIKTRGQQVTLSCSPISGHRSVSWYQQTPGQGLQFLFEYFSETQRNKGNFPGRFSGRQFSNSRSEMNVSTLELGDSALYLCASSLDRLNTEAFFGQGTRLTVV.

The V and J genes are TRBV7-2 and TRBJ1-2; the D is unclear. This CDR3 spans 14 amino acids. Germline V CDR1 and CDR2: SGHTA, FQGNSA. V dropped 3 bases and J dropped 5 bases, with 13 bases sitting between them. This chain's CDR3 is CASSFLGRVYGYTF. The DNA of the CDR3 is TGTGCCAGCAGCTTCTTAGGTCGGGTGTATGGCTACACCTTC.

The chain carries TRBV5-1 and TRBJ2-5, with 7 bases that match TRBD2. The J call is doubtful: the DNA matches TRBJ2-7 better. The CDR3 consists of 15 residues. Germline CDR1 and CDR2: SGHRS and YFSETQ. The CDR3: CASSIDGTKTYEQYF. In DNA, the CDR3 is TGCGCCAGCAGCATAGACGGGACTAAGACCTACGAGCAGTACTTC.

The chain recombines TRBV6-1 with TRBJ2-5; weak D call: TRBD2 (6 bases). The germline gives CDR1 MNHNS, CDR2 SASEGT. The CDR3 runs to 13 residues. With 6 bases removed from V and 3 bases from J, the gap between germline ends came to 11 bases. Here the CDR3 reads CASRYSGEETQYF. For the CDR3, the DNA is TGTGCCAGCAGATATAGCGGAGAAGAGACCCAGTACTTC.